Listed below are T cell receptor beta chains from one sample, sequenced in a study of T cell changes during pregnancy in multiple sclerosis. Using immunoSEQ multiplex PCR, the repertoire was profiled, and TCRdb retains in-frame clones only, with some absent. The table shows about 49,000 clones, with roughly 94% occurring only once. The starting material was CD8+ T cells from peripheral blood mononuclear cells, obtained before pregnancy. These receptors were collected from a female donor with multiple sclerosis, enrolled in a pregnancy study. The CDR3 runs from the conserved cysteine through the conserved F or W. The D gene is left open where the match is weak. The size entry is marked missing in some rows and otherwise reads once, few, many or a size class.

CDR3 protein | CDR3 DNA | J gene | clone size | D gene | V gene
CASRPGTSGRISGDEQFF | TGTGCCAGCAGGCCCGGGACTAGCGGGAGAATCAGTGGCGATGAGCAGTTCTTC | TRBJ2-1 | - | TRBD2 | TRBV2
CSVEVFTYNEQFF | TGCAGCGTTGAAGTATTCACTTACAATGAGCAGTTCTTC | TRBJ2-1 | - | - | TRBV29-1
CATNPGGADGTDTQYF | TGTGCCACCAACCCGGGGGGAGCGGATGGCACAGATACGCAGTATTTT | TRBJ2-3 | - | TRBD2 | TRBV15
CAVEALSGRGGTGELFF | TGTGCCGTCGAAGCCCTTAGCGGGAGGGGAGGAACCGGGGAGCTGTTTTTT | TRBJ2-2 | once | TRBD2 | TRBV7-9
CASSAGHTQYF | TGTGCCAGCAGCGCGGGCCATACGCAGTATTTT | TRBJ2-3 | - | - | TRBV11-3
CASSLEGTWAYNEQFF | TGTGCCAGCAGCTTAGAAGGGACATGGGCCTACAATGAGCAGTTCTTC | TRBJ2-1 | - | - | TRBV11-3
CASSLSPADAQETQYF | TGCGCCAGCAGTTTGTCCCCAGCGGACGCTCAGGAGACCCAGTACTTC | TRBJ2-5 | - | - | TRBV5-1
CASSQGQGSYNSPLHF | TGTGCCAGCAGCCAAGGACAGGGCTCCTATAATTCACCCCTCCACTTT | TRBJ1-6 | - | TRBD1 | TRBV5-6
CASSLEMPSGNNYNEQFF | TGTGCCAGCAGCTTAGAGATGCCTAGCGGGAACAATTACAATGAGCAGTTCTTC | TRBJ2-1 | - | TRBD2 | TRBV7-6
CASSSWSLGGGRQETQYF | TGCGCCAGCAGCTCCTGGAGCCTAGGGGGCGGGCGCCAAGAGACCCAGTACTTC | TRBJ2-5 | - | TRBD1 | TRBV5-1
CASSLQGNYGYTF | TGTGCCAGCAGTCTACAGGGTAACTATGGCTACACCTTC | TRBJ1-2 | - | - | TRBV27
CASSQELSQPQHF | TGTGCCAGCAGCCAAGAACTCTCCCAGCCCCAGCATTTT | TRBJ1-5 | - | - | TRBV4-2
CASSINLEGASNQPQHF | TGTGCCAGTAGTATAAATCTGGAAGGGGCTAGCAATCAGCCCCAGCATTTT | TRBJ1-5 | - | - | TRBV19
CASRSGQGGQETQYF | TGTGCCAGCAGATCAGGACAGGGCGGTCAAGAGACCCAGTACTTC | TRBJ2-5 | - | TRBD1 | TRBV6-5
CASSSSGSFNEQFF | TGTGCCAGCAGTTCTAGCGGGAGTTTCAATGAGCAGTTCTTC | TRBJ2-1 | - | TRBD2 | TRBV6-5
CASSEGTNTEAFF | TGTGCCAGCAGTGAAGGGACAAACACTGAAGCTTTCTTT | TRBJ1-1 | - | - | TRBV6-4
CASSFGQELSYEQYF | TGTGCCAGCAGCTTTGGGCAGGAACTTTCCTACGAGCAGTACTTC | TRBJ2-7 | - | - | TRBV11-2